Detailed here is one T cell receptor (beta chain). The data were obtained in a study of blood T cells in healthy people across ages. Study information: Template switching picked up about one barcoded beta molecule for each two T cells.

Primed by a sample-barcoded 5' primer and a J-beta primer mix, a second PCR proceeded for roughly 6 to 12 cycles. TCRdb re-analysed the 5' RACE reads in MiXCR, keeping a single row per CDR3 protein. The sample includes hundreds of thousands of distinct CDR3 sequences, roughly 25% of them seen just once. These data were also reused for a study on T cells of mothers and their children. That source notes: Each donor was one of three healthy Caucasian mothers or one of their six children. Sequencing got over 10 million TCR beta CDR3 reads from each mother and around 3.1 million from each child. Among related mother-child pairs, overlap was slightly higher than in unrelated pairs, though not significantly.

The sample taken for sequencing was blood. The clonotype was recovered from a boy aged 10-17 years in good health.

CDR3 DNA: TGCGCCAGCAGCTTGGCCGGGACAGGCGGTTCTGGGGCCAACGTCCTGACTTTC. Encoded protein: CASSLAGTGGSGANVLTF. This chain joins TRBV5-1 and TRBJ2-6; the match to TRBD1 covers 8 bases. Unmatched junction bases numbered 6, after V lost 0 bases and J lost 1 base. Germline V CDR1 and CDR2: SGHRS, YFSETQ. There are 18 residues in the CDR3.